Below, 14 T cell receptor beta chains from the same sample are listed, as sequenced in a study of CD8 T cells in ankylosing spondylitis. MiXCR, applied by TCRdb to the 5' RACE reads, yields one record per CDR3 protein. The sample lists over 130,000 distinct CDR3 sequences; under 45% were seen once. Input material: synovial fluid, either unsorted or a sorted T cell fraction (not recorded which). These receptors came from a male donor with ankylosing spondylitis.

This rearrangement joins TRBV5-1 to TRBJ1-2, with D perhaps matching TRBD1 (6 bases). V was cut by 4 bases and J by 7 bases, with 23 bases left in between. CDR3 length equals 16 residues. Germline lookup yields CDR1 SGHRS and CDR2 YFSETQ. The CDR3 reads CASSRQTGHFIRGYTF. The CDR3 coding sequence is TGCGCCAGCAGCCGGCAAACGGGACATTTCATCCGTGGCTACACCTTC.

This clonotype has more than one count but fewer than ten. This chain joins TRBV6-5 and TRBJ2-1; the match to TRBD1 covers 9 bases. Germline CDR1 MNHEY, CDR2 SVGAGI. The V gene end was trimmed by 0 bases and the J gene end by 5 bases; junction bases not matched to a gene: 2. The CDR3 has 15 amino acids. CDR3 amino acids: CASSYSGTGNNEQFF. The CDR3 DNA reads TGTGCCAGCAGTTACTCTGGGACAGGGAACAATGAGCAGTTCTTC.

This clonotype was recorded a few times. The J gene is TRBJ2-2, the V gene TRBV6-5; 7 bases align to TRBD2. The CDR3 contains 15 residues. The V gene end was trimmed by 4 bases and the J gene end by 4 bases; junction bases not matched to a gene: 6. Germline-derived CDR1 and CDR2 are MNHEY and SVGAGI. The CDR3 loop is CASSLGGTVTGELFF. In DNA form, the CDR3 reads TGTGCCAGCAGTTTGGGAGGGACGGTCACCGGGGAGCTGTTTTTT.

Points on this clonotype: A much larger clone lies one base from this, so it may be a read error. The chain couples TRBV6-5 to TRBJ2-1, with 7 nucleotides matching TRBD2. The CDR3 has 14 residues. CDR1 is MNHEY and CDR2 is SVGAGI in the germline V gene. Trimming removed 2 bases from V and 6 bases from J; junction bases left unmatched: 4. Here the CDR3 reads CASSYTGLSNEQFF. The DNA of the CDR3 is TGTGCCAGCAGTTACACGGGACTAAGCAATGAGCAGTTCTTC.

J is TRBJ2-7 and V is TRBV12-3 or TRBV12-4; 7 nucleotides match TRBD1. After removal of 7 bases from V and 4 bases from J, the junction contained 7 bases not matched to a gene. The CDR3 runs to 13 residues. CDR3 sequence: CASTDRVDYEQYF. DNA of the CDR3: TGTGCCAGCACCGACAGGGTGGATTACGAGCAGTACTTC.

J is TRBJ2-1 and V is TRBV13, with 7 bases lining up with TRBD1. Germline V gene sequence: CDR1 PRHDT, CDR2 FYEKMQ (reference sequence). Unmatched junction bases numbered 4, after V lost 3 bases and J lost 5 bases. This CDR3 is built from 14 residues. Here the CDR3 DNA reads TGTGCCAGCAGCTTGACAGGGTTTGACAATGAGCAGTTCTTC. Its protein is CASSLTGFDNEQFF.

Regarding this clonotype: A junction boundary mismatches the germline segment, possibly from a read error. V and J are TRBV30 and TRBJ2-1; TRBD2 aligns across 11 bases. CDR3 length: 13 amino acids. Germline V gives CDR1 GTSNPN, CDR2 SVGIG (reference sequence). CDR3 loop: CAWSVLAGAEKAF. DNA of the CDR3: TGTGCCTGGAGTGTACTAGCGGGGGCGGAAAAGGCTTTC.

This clonotype was detected only a few times. The chain combines TRBV2 with TRBJ1-6; 9 bases fit TRBD1. The CDR3 extends over 18 amino acids. Per germline, CDR1 SNHLY and CDR2 FYNNEI. Germline trimming cut 2 bases from V and 10 bases from J; bases unmatched to any gene: 15. DNA of the CDR3: TGTGCCAGCAGTGAATTGGTAGGGACAGGGTTTCTGCACTCACCCCTCCACTTT. This codes for CASSELVGTGFLHSPLHF.

The chain links TRBV5-1 to TRBJ1-6; D uncertain. CDR1 is SGHRS, CDR2 YFSETQ, per germline. Between the trimmed V and J ends, which lost 4 bases and 9 bases, there was a span of 11 bases. This CDR3 contains 13 residues. The CDR3 protein is CASSPWRSSPLHF. For the CDR3, the DNA is TGCGCCAGCAGCCCCTGGCGGAGTTCACCCCTCCACTTT.

The table lists this clonotype with a few counts. The chain joins TRBV7-9 to TRBJ2-3, with 7 bases matching TRBD2. The CDR3 has 17 residues. The ends lost 9 bases at V and 0 bases at J; junction bases unmatched: 15. Germline CDR1 is SEHNR and CDR2 is FQNEAQ (reference sequence). CDR3 nucleotide sequence: TGTGCCAGTCCTCCGGGTGGGCTAGCGGAAAGCACAGATACGCAGTATTTT. It specifies CASPPGGLAESTDTQYF.

This sequence joins TRBV24-1 and TRBJ2-5; D may be TRBD1 (6 bases). Trimming left V 2 bases short and J 1 base short, with 13 bases between. The CDR3 loop spans 16 amino acids. The germline CDR1 and CDR2 sequences are KGHDR and SFDVKD. The CDR3 sequence: CATSDSTGRGQETQYF. For the CDR3, the DNA is TGTGCCACCAGTGATTCGACAGGAAGGGGCCAAGAGACCCAGTACTTC.

The V call is TRBV12-3 or TRBV12-4, the J call TRBJ2-7; 11 bases agree with TRBD1. The CDR3 totals 15 residues. The J segment lost 2 bases and the V segment lost 4 bases, leaving 4 bases of the junction unmatched. The CDR3 bases are TGTGCCAGCAGTTCGCCGGGACAGGGGGCCTACGAGCAGTACTTC. It codes for CASSSPGQGAYEQYF.

The rearrangement links TRBV11-2 to TRBJ2-7; TRBD2 agrees at 11 bases. There are 14 residues in the CDR3. Per germline, CDR1 SGHAT and CDR2 FQNNGV. V shed 5 bases and J 6 bases; nucleotides not matched to a gene: 6. Written as DNA, the CDR3 is TGTGCCAGCAGCATTAGCGGGGGGGCCGGCGAGCAGTACTTC. It encodes CASSISGGAGEQYF.

This clonotype was observed a few times. This sequence joins TRBV13 and TRBJ2-1; 7 nucleotides align to TRBD1. This CDR3 spans 16 amino acids. Looked up from germline, CDR1 is PRHDT and CDR2 is FYEKMQ (reference sequence). V lost 2 bases, J lost 5 bases, and 9 bases stayed unmatched. CDR3 sequence reads: CASSLPGQAVNNEQFF. CDR3 nucleotides: TGTGCCAGCAGCTTACCCGGACAGGCGGTTAACAATGAGCAGTTCTTC.